This T cell receptor (beta chain) was identified during a study of OX40 agonist ivuxolimab in advanced cancers. Study overall: Of the participants, approximately 38% had some prior anti-PD-1, anti-PD-L1 or anti-CTLA-4 therapy, which was allowed.

Peripheral blood came from all dose cohorts at three timepoints. This table comes from immunoSEQ multiplex PCR, and its TCRdb copy is limited to in-frame clones, with some not included. Of about 110,000 clones in the sample, approximately 89% were seen once. Sequenced here: CD4+ or CD8+ T cells sorted from blood, sampled in a trial of the OX40 agonist ivuxolimab. The TCR sequence derives from an adult with an advanced solid tumor such as melanoma, head and neck, liver or kidney cancer.

The CDR3: CASSLARGDTQYF. CDR3 nucleotides: TGTGCCAGCAGCTTGGCCCGGGGCGATACGCAGTATTTT. This rearrangement joins TRBV11-3 to TRBJ2-3; D is perhaps TRBD1 or TRBD2 (5 bases each). Per germline, CDR1 SGHNT and CDR2 YENEEA. This CDR3 has 13 amino acids. V was shortened by 3 bases and J by 6 bases, with 10 bases between the two germline ends.